The 9 T cell receptor beta chains below were found in one sample sequenced in a study of T-cell reconstitution after alpha-beta-depleted transplantation in children. Researchers prepared the TCRbeta library using unique molecular identifiers, the study reports. One entry per CDR3 protein results from TCRdb running MiXCR on the PCR reads. In the table there are a few hundred thousand distinct CDR3 sequences, 10% to 15% of which are singletons. The starting material was PBMCs, mostly from graft donor cells, obtained 360 days after TCRalphabeta/CD19-depleted stem cell transplant. The receptors were sampled from a male patient younger than 18 who had a stem cell transplant for acute myeloid leukemia, so the T cells may come from the graft donor.

This clonotype was detected only a few times. This sequence joins TRBV29-1 and TRBJ2-7; D unclear. The CDR3 has 12 residues. CDR1 and CDR2 from the germline V gene are SQVTM and ANQGSEA. V was cut by 7 bases and J by 0 bases, with 10 bases left in between. CDR3 in DNA: TGCAGCGCGCGGACCAGCTCCTACGAGCAGTACTTC. Protein product: CSARTSSYEQYF.

The chain has TRBV5-4 and TRBJ2-1; weak D call: TRBD1 (6 bases). CDR1 is SGHNT and CDR2 is YYREEE in the germline V gene (reference sequence). The CDR3 has 16 amino acids. V gave up 3 bases and J gave up 4 bases, with 17 bases separating them. The CDR3 region has the DNA TGTGCCAGCAGCTCCTCCGGGACACCGAATTACAATGAGCAGTTCTTC. As protein: CASSSSGTPNYNEQFF.

The chain uses TRBV14 and TRBJ2-5; D is possibly TRBD1 (6 bases). The CDR3 covers 15 residues. Germline CDR1 and CDR2: SGHDN and FVKESK. The V end was cut by 1 base, the J end by 5 bases, with 14 bases between. CDR3 DNA: TGTGCCAGCAGCCAAGTCCCGGGACACGGGGAGACCCAGTACTTC. Amino acid sequence: CASSQVPGHGETQYF.

The CDR3 nucleotides are TGTGCCAGCACCCCACGTCCTAGCGGGACCACAGATACGCAGTATTTT. Protein: CASTPRPSGTTDTQYF. V and J are TRBV7-8 and TRBJ2-3; 9 nucleotides line up with TRBD2. Germline values: CDR1 SGHVS, CDR2 FQNEAQ. The CDR3 has 16 amino acids. V lost 7 bases and J lost 2; bases outside the gene matches: 10.

For the CDR3, the DNA is TGCAGCGCCCAGACAGGGGAAGGTGTGACCCAGTACTTC. Translating it yields CSAQTGEGVTQYF. The V call is TRBV29-1, the J call TRBJ2-5, with 8 bases aligning to TRBD1. The junction had 11 bases not matched to a gene; V was cut back by 7 bases and J by 7 bases. This CDR3 has 13 residues. CDR1 is SQVTM, CDR2 ANQGSEA, per germline.

This clonotype was detected many times. The chain couples TRBV20-1 to TRBJ2-1; 10 nucleotides line up with TRBD2. The CDR3 has 14 amino acids. The germline gives CDR1 DFQATT, CDR2 SNEGSKA (reference sequence). V was pared by 3 bases and J by 8 bases, with 7 bases of the junction left unmatched. CDR3 nucleotides: TGCAGTGCTAGTTTACTAGCGGGAAAGGATGAGCAGTTCTTC. This encodes CSASLLAGKDEQFF.

This clonotype has a count of ten or more. The chain links TRBV9 to TRBJ2-3, with D perhaps being TRBD1 or TRBD2 (5 bases each). Trimming stripped 0 bases from V and 5 bases from J, with 13 bases between. From germline, CDR1 is SGDLS and CDR2 YYNGEE. The CDR3 runs to 15 residues. This CDR3 reads CASSVGWGAGDTQYF. The CDR3 region has the DNA TGTGCCAGCAGCGTAGGGTGGGGCGCGGGAGATACGCAGTATTTT.

This clonotype came up many times. The V gene is TRBV4-3, the J gene TRBJ2-3, with 14 bases matching TRBD2. The germline V gene has CDR1 LGHNA and CDR2 YSLEER. V lost 7 bases to trimming and J lost 3 bases; unmatched junction nucleotides: 15. This CDR3 is 19 amino acids long. As DNA, the CDR3 is TGCGCCAGCACCCTAGGGACTACGACTAGCGGGAGGGCTACAGATACGCAGTATTTT. It yields the protein CASTLGTTTSGRATDTQYF.

This clonotype was detected a few times. CDR3 bases: TGTGCCACCAGTGCCCTGGGGGGGGGACAAGAGACCCAGTACTTC. It yields the protein CATSALGGGQETQYF. The V and J genes are TRBV24-1 and TRBJ2-5; 7 nucleotides align to TRBD2. There are 15 residues in the CDR3. The trim removed 5 bases at V and 2 bases at J, leaving 7 bases unmatched. Per the germline V gene, CDR1 is KGHDR and CDR2 is SFDVKD.